A selection of T cell receptor beta chains follows, all from one sample in a study of early T cells in non-severe SARS-CoV-2 infection. TCRdb processed the 5' RACE reads anew with MiXCR; each CDR3 protein has one entry. The sample lists tens of thousands of distinct CDR3 sequences; approximately 12% were seen once. The material sequenced was whole blood. Receptor source: an adult who was a healthcare worker with PCR-confirmed SARS-CoV-2 infection or an uninfected control (not recorded which). Both conserved end residues are part of each CDR3. The D gene is left open where the match is weak. Size is stated for part of the rows, as once, few or many counts, or as a class when the clone is expanded.

J | V | D | length | size | DNA | CDR3
TRBJ1-3 | TRBV20-1 | - | 13 | many | TGCAGTGCTAGTAGAGCCTCTGGAAACACCATATATTTT | CSASRASGNTIYF
TRBJ1-5 | TRBV20-1 | - | 13 | few | TGCAGTGCTAGAGAGTACGGGGATCAGCCCCAGCATTTT | CSAREYGDQPQHF
TRBJ1-2 | TRBV20-1 | TRBD1 | 16 | many | TGCAGTGCTAGAGGTCAGGGGGCACCCCTAGGCTATGGCTACACCTTC | CSARGQGAPLGYGYTF
TRBJ1-1 | TRBV20-1 | - | 11 | - | TGCAGTGCTAGGGGCGACACTGAAGCTTTCTTT | CSARGDTEAFF
TRBJ1-1 | TRBV30 | - | 15 | few | TGTGCCTGGAGTGTACAATGGACACCTAACACTGAAGCTTTCTTT | CAWSVQWTPNTEAFF
TRBJ1-6 | TRBV6-4 | - | 14 | many | TGTGCCAGCAGTGACACGAACAGGGATTCACCCCTCCACTTT | CASSDTNRDSPLHF
TRBJ2-3 | TRBV20-1 | TRBD2 | 14 | many | TGCAGTGCTAGAGATCCTAGCGGGGTGGATACGCAGTATTTT | CSARDPSGVDTQYF
TRBJ1-3 | TRBV20-1 | TRBD1 | 13 | few | TGCAGTGCTGCCGACAGGGGAGGAAACACCATATATTTT | CSAADRGGNTIYF
TRBJ2-7 | TRBV6-5 | TRBD1 | 16 | - | TGTGCCAGCAGTTACGTTGGGACAGCCTCCCCCTACGAGCAGTACTTC | CASSYVGTASPYEQYF
TRBJ2-3 | TRBV5-5 | - | 14 | many | TGTGCCAGCAGCTTGGTACATGGGGGAGATACGCAGTATTTT | CASSLVHGGDTQYF
TRBJ1-6 | TRBV2 | - | 15 | few | TGTGCCAGCACCTCCCCAGGGGCGAATAATTCACCCCTCCACTTT | CASTSPGANNSPLHF
TRBJ2-1 | TRBV6-2/TRBV6-3 | - | 12 | - | TGTGCCAGCAGTTACTCTGGAGACGGGCAGTTCTTC | CASSYSGDGQFF
TRBJ1-5 | TRBV6-2/TRBV6-3 | - | 13 | - | TGTGCCAGCAGTACCCCCTCGAATCAGCCCCAGCATTTT | CASSTPSNQPQHF
TRBJ1-6 | TRBV30 | - | 13 | few | TGTGCCTGGAGTGTACAAGTGAATTCACCCCTCCACTTT | CAWSVQVNSPLHF
TRBJ2-3 | TRBV7-2 | - | 16 | many | TGTGCCAGCAGCGCCCGTCCTCGGGCGGGGACAGATACGCAGTATTTT | CASSARPRAGTDTQYF
TRBJ1-4 | TRBV7-2 | - | 14 | many | TGTGCCAGCAGCGACGCATTTCCGAATGAAAAACTGTTTTTT | CASSDAFPNEKLFF
TRBJ2-2 | TRBV11-2 | - | 16 | many | TGTGCCAGCAGCTTAGAGTCCGGGCCGGGCACCGGGGAGCTGTTTTTT | CASSLESGPGTGELFF